These 16 T cell receptor beta chains were all obtained from the same sample, sequenced in a study of blood T cell repertoires in COVID-19. Method: immunoSEQ multiplex PCR; TCRdb's copy keeps in-frame clones and lacks some. In the table there are some 260,000 clones, roughly 89% of which are singletons. The sequencing sample was made of PBMCs or T cells enriched from blood (not recorded which). The source of these receptors is a man aged 35-49 years who had recovered from COVID-19.

The chain links TRBV9 to TRBJ2-6, with 9 bases that match TRBD1. Per the germline V gene, CDR1 is SGDLS and CDR2 is YYNGEE. The CDR3 loop spans 15 amino acids. Losses at the gene ends were 3 bases for V and 2 bases for J; bases not matched to a gene: 0. The DNA for the CDR3 is TGTGCCAGCAGCGGACAGGGGGCTGGGGCCAACGTCCTGACTTTC. Translated: CASSGQGAGANVLTF.

This rearrangement joins TRBV6-2 or TRBV6-3 to TRBJ1-2; D perhaps matches TRBD1 (6 bases). The CDR3 runs 13 residues. Looked up from germline, CDR1 is MNHEY and CDR2 is SVGEGT. V dropped 2 bases and J dropped 8 bases, with 12 bases sitting between them. The chain's CDR3 is CASSYGGQKGYTF. Here the CDR3 DNA reads TGTGCCAGCAGTTACGGAGGACAGAAAGGCTACACCTTC.

This chain connects TRBV11-2 to TRBJ2-1, with 10 positions matching TRBD2. V was pared by 3 bases and J by 6 bases, with 14 bases of the junction left unmatched. The CDR3 is made up of 18 amino acids. CDR1 and CDR2 (germline): SGHAT, FQNNGV. CDR3 sequence reads: CASSFRGTEAGGANEQFF. DNA of the CDR3: TGTGCCAGCAGCTTCCGTGGTACTGAAGCGGGAGGGGCCAATGAGCAGTTCTTC. The whole variable domain, remainder taken from reference TRBV11-2 and TRBJ2-1, is EAGVAQSPRYKIIEKRQSVAFWCNPISGHATLYWYQQILGQGPKLLIQFQNNGVVDDSQLPKDRFSAERLKGVDSTLKIQPAKLEDSAVYLCASSFRGTEAGGANEQFFGPGTRLTVL.

The CDR3 spells CASSQDLGNPQGTQYF. The CDR3 region has the DNA TGTGCCAGCAGCCAAGATCTTGGGAACCCACAGGGGACCCAGTACTTC. This chain joins TRBV14 and TRBJ2-5, with D possibly matching TRBD1 (6 bases). CDR3 length equals 16 residues. CDR1 is SGHDN and CDR2 is FVKESK in the germline V gene. Trimming took off 0 bases at V and 7 bases at J, with 18 bases between the two ends.

The chain joins TRBV7-9 to TRBJ2-7; 7 nucleotides line up with TRBD2. Per the germline V gene, CDR1 is SEHNR and CDR2 is FQNEAQ (reference sequence). The CDR3 spans 15 residues. After removal of 5 bases from V and 3 bases from J, the junction contained 10 bases not matched to a gene. The CDR3 reads CASSRWASGNYEQYF. The CDR3, as DNA: TGTGCCAGCAGCCGATGGGCTAGCGGAAACTACGAGCAGTACTTC.

The chain carries TRBV28 and TRBJ2-6; 7 bases line up with TRBD1. The CDR3 sequence is 15 residues long. J was trimmed by 2 bases and V by 6 bases; bases with no gene match: 4. CDR1 and CDR2 from the germline V gene are MDHEN and SYDVKM. The CDR3 spells CASRIGQAGANVLTF. The CDR3 DNA follows: TGTGCCAGCAGAATAGGACAGGCTGGGGCCAACGTCCTGACTTTC.

The chain is built from TRBV16 and TRBJ1-3, with unresolved D. The CDR3 length is 17 residues. V lost 1 base and J 1 base, leaving 14 bases between the germline ends. CDR1 and CDR2 (germline): KGHSY, FQNENV. Here the CDR3 reads CASSQLRRTGSGNTIYF. CDR3 DNA: TGTGCCAGCAGCCAATTGCGCAGAACGGGATCTGGAAACACCATATATTTT.

This chain uses TRBV3-1 (or the pseudogene TRBV3-2) with TRBJ2-3; D is ambiguous. V was pared by 0 bases and J by 3 bases, with 4 bases between. The CDR3 runs to 13 residues. Germline CDR1 and CDR2: LGHDT and YNNKEL (reference sequence). CDR3 region: CASSQDETDTQYF. In DNA form, the CDR3 reads TGTGCCAGCAGCCAAGATGAGACAGATACGCAGTATTTT.

The chain couples TRBV9 to TRBJ1-4, with no clear D. The V end was cut by 2 bases, the J end by 0 bases, with 5 bases between. Germline CDR1 and CDR2: SGDLS and YYNGEE. The length of the CDR3 is 14 residues. The CDR3 here is CASSVSSTNEKLFF. The CDR3 region has the DNA TGTGCCAGCAGCGTGTCTTCAACTAATGAAAAACTGTTTTTT.

The rearrangement joins TRBV5-5 to TRBJ2-1; possible D gene TRBD1, 6 bases. The CDR3 runs 16 residues. V was cut by 5 bases and J by 1 base, with 16 bases left in between. CDR1 SGHKS and CDR2 YYEKEE come from the germline V gene (reference sequence). This chain's CDR3 is CASRPRQELSYNEQFF. CDR3 bases: TGTGCCAGCAGACCCCGACAGGAGCTATCCTACAATGAGCAGTTCTTC.

The chain links TRBV11-3 to TRBJ2-1; 7 positions match TRBD2. Germline lookup yields CDR1 SGHNT and CDR2 YENEEA. V was clipped by 0 bases and J by 3 bases; unmatched bases: 17. This CDR3 region has 20 residues. CDR3 sequence (DNA): TGTGCCAGCAGCTTAGATGCGACGGAAAAAAGGCTAGCGGACTACAATGAGCAGTTCTTC. As protein: CASSLDATEKRLADYNEQFF.

The rearrangement joins TRBV9 to TRBJ1-2; TRBD1 is a possible D gene (5 bases). V was pared by 4 bases and J by 8 bases, with 12 bases between. The germline V gene encodes CDR1 SGDLS and CDR2 YYNGEE. The CDR3 is 12 residues long. The CDR3, as DNA: TGTGCCAGCAGCCCCGGGGCGGGGGGCTACACCTTC. This gives the protein CASSPGAGGYTF.

The chain couples TRBV7-9 to TRBJ2-4; 9 bases align to TRBD1. J was trimmed by 6 bases and V by 5 bases; bases with no gene match: 8. The CDR3 runs 15 residues. Germline V gene sequence: CDR1 SEHNR, CDR2 FQNEAQ (reference sequence). The CDR3 region has the DNA TGTGCCAGCAGCCCTTGGGGACAGGGAGCAAACATTCAGTACTTC. It encodes CASSPWGQGANIQYF.

In this sample, this clone turned up once. CDR3 residues: CASSEHHYEQYF. CDR3 nucleotides: TGTGCCAGCAGCGAACACCACTACGAGCAGTACTTC. The V and J genes are TRBV5-5 and TRBJ2-7; no reliable D call. The CDR3 consists of 12 residues. Trimming cost V 4 bases and J 3 bases, with 8 bases left between them. Germline-derived CDR1 and CDR2 are SGHKS and YYEKEE (reference sequence).

V usage is TRBV19 and J usage is TRBJ2-7; 8 bases map to TRBD1. V trimming: 1 base; J trimming: 1 base; junction bases outside the gene matches: 9. The CDR3 length is 17 residues. Germline values: CDR1 LNHDA, CDR2 SQIVND (reference sequence). As DNA, the CDR3 is TGTGCCAGTAGTATAGGGGTTGGACAGGGAGGATCCTACGAGCAGTACTTC. Translation: CASSIGVGQGGSYEQYF. The variable domain in full, completed from reference TRBV19 and TRBJ2-7, reads DGGITQSPKYLFRKEGQNVTLSCEQNLNHDAMYWYRQDPGQGLRLIYYSQIVNDFQKGDIAEGYSVSREKKESFPLTVTSAQKNPTAFYLCASSIGVGQGGSYEQYFGPGTRLTVT.

Concerning this clone itself: The same CDR3 is also encoded by other DNA sequences in this sample. The rearrangement links TRBV12-3 or TRBV12-4 to TRBJ2-5; 8 positions agree with TRBD1. The CDR3 is 13 amino acids. Trimming at V came to 6 bases and at J to 5 bases, leaving 5 bases not matched to a gene. DNA for the CDR3: TGTGCCAGCAGGAGGACAGGGCTGGAGACCCAGTACTTC. Translation: CASRRTGLETQYF.